This record looks at one T cell receptor beta chain sequence and its context. This clonotype was picked up a small number of times. The antigen this receptor binds is unknown. No clone much larger than this one lies a single base away; base qualities are absent. Explained via the paper, the treatment or condition label denotes: live attenuated yellow fever vaccine strain. At each blood-draw timepoint, two biological replicates of bulk PBMCs were obtained. A standard Ficoll-Paque protocol was used to isolate PBMCs from peripheral blood. TriZol was used to extract RNA from bulk PBMCs, from CD4 and CD8 fractions, and from dextramer-positive and dextramer-negative fractions. This sample was taken from a study of T cells after yellow fever vaccination (dated by TCRdb to between 2017 and 2020). Describing the broader study: Libraries from fractions with low cell numbers were prepared with the SMART-Seq v4 Ultra Low Input RNA kit. To follow T-cell clones before and after both primary and booster YFV17D yellow fever vaccination, bulk TCR alpha and beta repertoires underwent longitudinal sequencing. Two healthy male donors, one aged 18 to 29 and one aged 30 to 39 years, were included in the cohort. Blood was drawn at multiple timepoints before and after primary and secondary immunization, with bulk PBMC replicates and cell subsets isolated. Overall study results and their limits: The secondary T-cell response was found to be weaker but faster than the primary response, with a peak reached on day 5 rather than on day 15. A small share of clonotypes occurred in both CD4 and CD8 compartments, likely arising from convergent recombination. Because abundant contaminating clonotypes from the bulk population could be contained in FACS-sorted repertoires, computational filtering was required. After the booster, most clones that had expanded after primary vaccination were detected again (about 97% of CD4 and 88% of CD8), suggesting broad maintenance of memory. Only a couple of donors were included in the study, so the extent to which the findings can be generalized is limited.

There are 15 amino acids in the CDR3, from cysteine to phenylalanine inclusive. The entry retains the CDR3 DNA only, 45 bases that are in frame from base 1. V is reduced by 7 bases and J by 0 bases, leaving a spacing of 16 bases between them. Per the germline V gene (reference sequence), DFQATT is the CDR1 and SNEGSKA is the CDR2. TCR cDNA was made using 5'RACE template switching, a step that added a universal primer site and unique molecular identifiers. Priming of cDNA synthesis was performed from both the TCR alpha and TCR beta constant segments. Libraries were amplified in two PCR steps, with sample barcodes and sequencing adapters added in the second step. Sequencing of libraries was performed on Illumina HiSeq 2500 (2x100 bp) or NovaSeq (2x150 bp). The paper's data handling went like this. Demultiplexing of reads and collapsing into UMI consensus sequences were performed with MIGEC, and V(D)J alignment was carried out with MiXCR. Vaccine-responding clonotypes were identified with edgeR using replicate PBMC samples, with FDR below 0.01 and a log2 fold change above 5 up to day 15 being required. Each bulk clonotype received a CD4 or CD8 identity based on whether the sequenced CD4 or CD8 repertoire contained that clonotype at higher abundance. The public reads were quality trimmed at Q25 with fastp and then assembled into clones with MiXCR by TCRdb, keeping productive beta chains. Every distinct CDR3 protein forms one entry, paired with its most common genes and DNA. The V and J calls were not made by the authors but by TCRdb's processing. The sample table contains roughly 520,000 distinct CDR3 sequences; only one count was recorded for 20% to 25% of them. The ten most abundant clones make up around 16% of the sample.

The TCR sequence derives from a young man who received the YFV17D yellow fever vaccine. Specimen: PBMCs, collected 20 to 25 days after the first yellow fever vaccination. This chain joins TRBV20-1 to TRBJ2-1, with the D call perhaps TRBD1 or TRBD2, each one matching 5 bases. The CDR3 in this case is CSGFGGRSSYNEQFF. The sequence in DNA is TGCAGTGGCTTTGGGGGACGTAGCTCCTACAATGAGCAGTTCTTC.